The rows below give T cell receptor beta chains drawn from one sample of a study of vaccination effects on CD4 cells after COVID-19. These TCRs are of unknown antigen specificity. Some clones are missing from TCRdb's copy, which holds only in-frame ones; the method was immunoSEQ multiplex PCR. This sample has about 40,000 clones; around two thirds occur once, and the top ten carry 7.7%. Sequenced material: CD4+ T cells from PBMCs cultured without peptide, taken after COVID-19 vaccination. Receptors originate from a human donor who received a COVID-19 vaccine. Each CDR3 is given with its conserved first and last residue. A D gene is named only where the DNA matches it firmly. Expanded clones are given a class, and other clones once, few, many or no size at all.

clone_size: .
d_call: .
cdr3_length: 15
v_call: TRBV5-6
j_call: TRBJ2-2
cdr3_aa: CASSLKSGAAGELFF
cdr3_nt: TGTGCCAGCAGCTTGAAATCAGGGGCAGCCGGGGAGCTGTTTTTT

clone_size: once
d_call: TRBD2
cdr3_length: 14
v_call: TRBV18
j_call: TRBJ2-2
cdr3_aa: CASSEGLNTGELFF
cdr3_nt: TGTGCCAGCTCAGAGGGACTAAACACCGGGGAGCTGTTTTTT

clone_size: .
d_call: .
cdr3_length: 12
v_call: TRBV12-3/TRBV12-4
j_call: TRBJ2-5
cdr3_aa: CASHFQGGTQYF
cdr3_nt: TGTGCCAGCCATTTTCAGGGAGGGACCCAGTACTTC

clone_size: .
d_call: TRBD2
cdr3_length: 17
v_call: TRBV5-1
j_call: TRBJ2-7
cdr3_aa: CASSLETAGVSRDEQYF
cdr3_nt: TGCGCCAGCAGCTTGGAGACAGCGGGGGTTTCTAGAGACGAGCAGTACTTC

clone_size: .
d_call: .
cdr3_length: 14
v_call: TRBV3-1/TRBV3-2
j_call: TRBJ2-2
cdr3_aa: CASSQGDVTGELFF
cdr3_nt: TGTGCCAGCAGCCAGGGCGATGTCACCGGGGAGCTGTTTTTT

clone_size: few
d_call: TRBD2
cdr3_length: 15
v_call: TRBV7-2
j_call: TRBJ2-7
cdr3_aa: CASSTTSGGSYEQYF
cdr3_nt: TGTGCCAGCAGCACTACTAGCGGAGGATCCTACGAGCAGTACTTC

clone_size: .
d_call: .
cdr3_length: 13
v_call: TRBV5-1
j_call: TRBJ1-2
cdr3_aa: CASTVGALYGYTF
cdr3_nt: TGCGCCAGCACCGTTGGAGCGCTCTATGGCTACACCTTC

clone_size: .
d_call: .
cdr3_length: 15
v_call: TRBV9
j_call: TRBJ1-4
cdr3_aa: CASSVGSLGNEKLFF
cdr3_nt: TGTGCCAGCAGCGTAGGTTCCTTGGGGAATGAAAAACTGTTTTTT

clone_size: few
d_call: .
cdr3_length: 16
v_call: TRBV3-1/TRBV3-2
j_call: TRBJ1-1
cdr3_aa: CASSSGALQGTGEAFF
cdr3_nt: TGTGCCAGCAGCTCCGGAGCCTTACAGGGTACAGGTGAAGCTTTCTTT

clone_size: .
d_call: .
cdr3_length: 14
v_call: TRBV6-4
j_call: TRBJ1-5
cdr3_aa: CASSPTGLNQPQHF
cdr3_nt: TGTGCCAGCAGTCCGACAGGTCTCAATCAGCCCCAGCATTTT

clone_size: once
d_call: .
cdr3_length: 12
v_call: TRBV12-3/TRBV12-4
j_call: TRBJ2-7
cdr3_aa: CASSALNYEQYF
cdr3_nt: TGTGCCAGCAGTGCGTTGAACTACGAGCAGTACTTC

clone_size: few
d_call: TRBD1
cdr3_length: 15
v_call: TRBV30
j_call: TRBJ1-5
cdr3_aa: CAWSVGTGASQPQHF
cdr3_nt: TGTGCCTGGAGTGTAGGGACAGGGGCGAGTCAGCCCCAGCATTTT

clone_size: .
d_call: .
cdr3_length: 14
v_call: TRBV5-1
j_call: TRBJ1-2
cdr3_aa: CASSLAPGDYGYTF
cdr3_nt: TGCGCCAGCAGCTTGGCCCCAGGGGACTATGGCTACACCTTC

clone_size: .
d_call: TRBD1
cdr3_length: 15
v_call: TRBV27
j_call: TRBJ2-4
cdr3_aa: CASSPRTGDGNIQYF
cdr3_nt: TGTGCCAGCAGCCCAAGGACAGGGGACGGAAACATTCAGTACTTC

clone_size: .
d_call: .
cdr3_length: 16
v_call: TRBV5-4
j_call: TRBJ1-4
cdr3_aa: CASSLAFGGAGEKLFF
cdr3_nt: TGTGCCAGCAGCTTGGCCTTCGGGGGCGCTGGGGAAAAACTGTTTTTT

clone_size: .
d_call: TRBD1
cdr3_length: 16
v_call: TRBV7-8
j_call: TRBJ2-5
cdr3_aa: CASSLGLRDSQETQYF
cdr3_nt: TGTGCCAGCAGCTTAGGTCTCCGGGACAGCCAAGAGACCCAGTACTTC

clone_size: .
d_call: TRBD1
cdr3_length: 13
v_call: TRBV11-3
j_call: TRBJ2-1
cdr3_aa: CASSFNDRAEQFF
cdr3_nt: TGTGCCAGCAGCTTTAACGACAGGGCTGAGCAGTTCTTC

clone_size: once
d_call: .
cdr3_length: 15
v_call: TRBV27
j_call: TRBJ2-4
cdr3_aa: CASSYLHGFKNIQYF
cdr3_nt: TGTGCCAGCAGTTACCTACACGGATTCAAAAACATTCAGTACTTC

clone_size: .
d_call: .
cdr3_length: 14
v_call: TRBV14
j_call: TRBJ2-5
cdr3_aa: CASSQVSGKETQYF
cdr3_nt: TGTGCCAGCAGCCAAGTAAGCGGAAAAGAGACCCAGTACTTC

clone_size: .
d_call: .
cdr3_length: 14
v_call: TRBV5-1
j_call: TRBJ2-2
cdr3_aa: CASSLARRAGELFF
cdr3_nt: TGCGCCAGCAGCTTGGCACGGAGGGCCGGGGAGCTGTTTTTT

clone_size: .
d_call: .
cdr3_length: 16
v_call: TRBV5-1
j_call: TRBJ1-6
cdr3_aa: CASSLDQDSTNSPLHF
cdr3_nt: TGCGCCAGCAGCTTGGATCAGGACAGTACAAATTCACCCCTCCACTTT

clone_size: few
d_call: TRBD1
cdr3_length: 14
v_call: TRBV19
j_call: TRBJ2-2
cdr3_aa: CASRDRGRTGELFF
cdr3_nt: TGTGCCAGTCGGGACAGGGGGCGGACCGGGGAGCTGTTTTTT

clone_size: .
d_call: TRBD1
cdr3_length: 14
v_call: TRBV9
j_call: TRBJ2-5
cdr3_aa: CASSARQGRETQYF
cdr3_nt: TGTGCCAGCAGCGCTCGACAGGGGCGCGAGACCCAGTACTTC

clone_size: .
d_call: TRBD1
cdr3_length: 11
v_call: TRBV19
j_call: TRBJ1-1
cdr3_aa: CASKDRAEAFF
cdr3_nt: TGTGCCAGCAAGGACAGGGCTGAAGCTTTCTTT

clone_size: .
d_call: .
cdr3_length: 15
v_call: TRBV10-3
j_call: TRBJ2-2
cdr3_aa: CAIRQRQTNTGELFF
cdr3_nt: TGTGCCATCAGGCAGCGACAGACGAACACCGGGGAGCTGTTTTTT

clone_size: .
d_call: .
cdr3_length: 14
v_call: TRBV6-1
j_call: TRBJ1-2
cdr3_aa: CASSEGDRPYGYTF
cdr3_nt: TGTGCCAGCAGTGAAGGGGACCGCCCCTATGGCTACACCTTC

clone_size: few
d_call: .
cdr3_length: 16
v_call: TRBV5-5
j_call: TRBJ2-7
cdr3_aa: CASSRGVGPTAYEQYF
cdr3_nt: TGTGCCAGCAGCAGGGGGGTGGGTCCCACGGCGTACGAGCAGTACTTC

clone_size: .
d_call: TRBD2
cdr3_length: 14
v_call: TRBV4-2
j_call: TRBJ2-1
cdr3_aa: CASSQGGGAYEQFF
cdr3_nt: TGTGCCAGCAGCCAAGGCGGGGGGGCCTATGAGCAGTTCTTC

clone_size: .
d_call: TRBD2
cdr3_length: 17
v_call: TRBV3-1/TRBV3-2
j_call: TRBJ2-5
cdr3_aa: CASSQGLAGANGETQYF
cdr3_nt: TGTGCCAGCAGCCAGGGACTAGCGGGGGCGAACGGAGAGACCCAGTACTTC

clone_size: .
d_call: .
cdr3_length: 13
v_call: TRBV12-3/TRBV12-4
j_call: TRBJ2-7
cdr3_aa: CASSGASSYEQYF
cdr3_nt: TGTGCCAGCAGTGGGGCCAGCTCCTACGAGCAGTACTTC

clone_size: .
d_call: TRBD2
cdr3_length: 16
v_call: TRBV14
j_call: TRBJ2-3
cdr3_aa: CASSQEGLAGTDTQYF
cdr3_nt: TGTGCCAGCAGCCAAGAGGGACTAGCGGGCACAGATACGCAGTATTTT

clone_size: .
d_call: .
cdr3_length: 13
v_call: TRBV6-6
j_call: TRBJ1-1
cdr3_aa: CASFLVLNTEAFF
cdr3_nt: TGTGCCAGCTTTTTGGTGCTGAACACTGAAGCTTTCTTT

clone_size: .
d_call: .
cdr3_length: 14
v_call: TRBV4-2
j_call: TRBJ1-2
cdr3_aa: CASSHVETNYGYTF
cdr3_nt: TGTGCCAGCAGCCATGTAGAAACTAACTATGGCTACACCTTC

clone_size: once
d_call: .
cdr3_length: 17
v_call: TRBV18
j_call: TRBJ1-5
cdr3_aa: CASSPRPNPPGNQPQHF
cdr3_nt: TGTGCCAGCTCACCAAGGCCGAATCCTCCGGGCAATCAGCCCCAGCATTTT

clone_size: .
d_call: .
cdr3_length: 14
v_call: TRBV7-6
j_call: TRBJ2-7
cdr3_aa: CASSLSPASYEQYF
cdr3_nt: TGTGCCAGCAGCTTATCGCCGGCATCCTACGAGCAGTACTTC

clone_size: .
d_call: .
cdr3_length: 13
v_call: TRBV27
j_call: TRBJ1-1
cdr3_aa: CATTRAGSTEAFF
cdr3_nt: TGTGCCACGACCAGGGCGGGGAGTACTGAAGCTTTCTTT

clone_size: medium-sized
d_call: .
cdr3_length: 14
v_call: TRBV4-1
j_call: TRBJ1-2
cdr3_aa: CASSQPAFSGGYTF
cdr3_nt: TGCGCCAGCAGCCAACCCGCCTTCTCGGGTGGCTACACCTTC

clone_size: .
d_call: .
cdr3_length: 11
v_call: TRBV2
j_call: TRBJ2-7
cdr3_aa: CASSIGHEQYF
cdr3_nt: TGTGCCAGCAGTATCGGTCACGAGCAGTACTTC

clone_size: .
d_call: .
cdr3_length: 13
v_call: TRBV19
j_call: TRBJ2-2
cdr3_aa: CASSNPPSGELFF
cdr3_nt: TGTGCCAGTAGTAACCCACCATCCGGGGAGCTGTTTTTT

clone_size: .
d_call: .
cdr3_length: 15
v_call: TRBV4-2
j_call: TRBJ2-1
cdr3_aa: CASSLSLAGYNEQFF
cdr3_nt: TGTGCCAGCAGCCTCTCACTCGCGGGATACAATGAGCAGTTCTTC

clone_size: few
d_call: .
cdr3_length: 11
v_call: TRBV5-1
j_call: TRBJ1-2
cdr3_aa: CASKSTYGYTF
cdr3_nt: TGCGCCAGCAAGTCGACCTATGGCTACACCTTC

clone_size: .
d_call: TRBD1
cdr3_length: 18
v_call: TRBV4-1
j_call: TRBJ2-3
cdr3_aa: CASSQGGQGAQGTDTQYF
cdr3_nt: TGCGCCAGCAGCCAAGGTGGTCAGGGGGCCCAGGGCACAGATACGCAGTATTTT

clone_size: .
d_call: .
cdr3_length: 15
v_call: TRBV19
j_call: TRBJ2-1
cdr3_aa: CASSLPEPLEGEQFF
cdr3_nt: TGTGCCAGTAGTCTCCCGGAACCTCTAGAGGGTGAGCAGTTCTTC

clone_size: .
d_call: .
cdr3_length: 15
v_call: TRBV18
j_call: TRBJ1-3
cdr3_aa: CASSPREGSLYTIYF
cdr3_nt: TGTGCCAGCTCACCACGCGAGGGTTCTTTGTACACCATATATTTT

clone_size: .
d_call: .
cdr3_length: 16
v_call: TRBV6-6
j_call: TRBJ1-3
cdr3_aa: CASSGGLVLTGNTIYF
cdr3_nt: TGTGCCAGCAGCGGGGGCCTAGTGTTAACTGGAAACACCATATATTTT